The 5 T cell receptor beta chains below were found in one sample sequenced in a study of Ad26.COV2.S vaccination and SARS-CoV-2 variants. TCRdb keeps only in-frame clones here, not all; method: immunoSEQ multiplex PCR. The sample records fewer than 500,000 clones, 90% being singletons. Treatment: roughly 19 received Ad26.COV2.S at low or high dose, single or two shots; 5 received placebo; per-sample allocation not given. It was on day 63 after the first vaccine or placebo injection that samples were taken. The sequences come from peripheral blood, collected in a trial of Ad26.COV2.S vaccine versus placebo. The receptors shown here come from a person aged 18-60 years who received the Ad26.COV2.S COVID-19 vaccine or a placebo.

This sequence joins TRBV11-2 and TRBJ2-4, with TRBD1 matching 7 bases. This CDR3 contains 15 residues. CDR1 and CDR2 (germline): SGHAT, FQNNGV. The J segment lost 0 bases and the V segment lost 5 bases, leaving 4 bases of the junction unmatched. The CDR3 DNA follows: TGTGCCAGCAGCCTACAGGGGCTAGCCAAAAACATTCAGTACTTC. Protein sequence: CASSLQGLAKNIQYF.

This chain joins TRBV25-1 and TRBJ2-2; D remains unclear. The V gene lost 6 bases and the J gene lost 1 base, with 3 bases spanning the gap. CDR3 size: 12 residues. The germline V gene encodes CDR1 MGHDK and CDR2 SYGVNS. The DNA of the CDR3 is TGTGCCAGCAGAGGGAACACCGGGGAGCTGTTTTTT. This codes for CASRGNTGELFF.

This sequence joins TRBV29-1 and TRBJ2-1; 9 positions match TRBD1. Germline V gives CDR1 SQVTM, CDR2 ANQGSEA. The CDR3 sequence is 14 residues long. The J segment lost 9 bases and the V segment lost 7 bases, leaving 13 bases of the junction unmatched. In DNA, the CDR3 is TGCAGCGCCTGGGACAGGGCACTTGGGGGTGAGCAGTTCTTC. Residues: CSAWDRALGGEQFF.

This clone was seen a single time. V is TRBV3-1 (or the pseudogene TRBV3-2) and J is TRBJ1-2; 9 bases map to TRBD1. The CDR3 has 17 residues. V lost 1 base and J lost 4; bases outside the gene matches: 10. Per the germline V gene, CDR1 is LGHDT and CDR2 is YNNKEL (reference sequence). The CDR3 loop is CASSQVTGTGLGYGYTF. For the CDR3, the DNA is TGTGCCAGCAGCCAAGTCACCGGGACAGGGCTCGGCTATGGCTACACCTTC.

This clone was observed a handful of times. This rearrangement joins TRBV5-6 to TRBJ1-6, with D unresolved. Germline V lookup: CDR1 SGHDT, CDR2 YYEEEE. This CDR3 comprises 14 residues. V lost 0 bases and J 6 bases, leaving 7 bases between the germline ends. This CDR3 is CASSLEGSNSPLHF. Here the CDR3 DNA reads TGTGCCAGCAGCTTGGAGGGTAGTAATTCACCCCTCCACTTT.